Sequencing of this T cell receptor beta chain was carried out in a study of naive and memory T cell subsets. Study-level points and caveats: Expression changes during T cell differentiation may affect RNA-based TCR counts. From naive to CM, EM and EMRA, diversity decreased and Gini increased.

Cells stained for CD3, CD4, CD8, CD45RA and CD27 were sorted into four subsets. About this clonotype itself: The target antigen is unknown. A much larger clone lies a single base off, so this may be a read error.

Two oligonucleotides, mixed equimolar, formed the beta constant-region primer covering TRBC1 and TRBC2. A 12-nucleotide UMI and the SP2 primer were added to the cDNA 3' end by oligonucleotide ligation. TCRdb re-analysed the UMI-ligation and nested PCR reads in MiXCR, keeping a single row per CDR3 protein. The sample yields about 4,600 distinct CDR3 sequences, approximately 7.5% seen once. This TCR was recovered from a human donor in good health. What was sequenced was CD4+ TEMRA cells from blood. Sample subset: effector memory re-expressing CD45RA, CD45RA+ CD27-.

The CDR3 nucleotides read TGTGCCAGCAGCTTGCAGGGGGGTAGCACCGGGGAGCTGTTTTTT. Its translation is CASSLQGGSTGELFF. This chain connects TRBV5-4 to TRBJ2-2; tentative D call: TRBD1 (7 bases). V was shortened by 1 base and J by 4 bases, with 11 bases between the two germline ends. The CDR3 has 15 residues. Germline V lookup: CDR1 SGHNT, CDR2 YYREEE (reference sequence).